Following are 25 T cell receptor beta chains from one sample sequenced in a study of T cell responses to AZD1222 COVID-19 vaccine. Generated by immunoSEQ multiplex PCR, the TCRdb table keeps only in-frame clones and is missing some. There are 64,000 or so clones in the sample; 84% occur only once, and roughly 7.3% lies in the top ten. Sequencing used peripheral blood, obtained on day 0 of AZD1222 vaccination. The receptors were gathered from an adult in good health.

The J gene is TRBJ1-2, the V gene TRBV9, with 9 nucleotides matching TRBD1. CDR1 is SGDLS, CDR2 YYNGEE, per germline. This CDR3 region has 16 residues. Unmatched junction bases numbered 12, after V lost 2 bases and J lost 7 bases. CDR3 coding DNA: TGTGCCAGCAGCGTCCTCACGGGACAGGGAAGTTCTGGCTACACCTTC. This sequence encodes CASSVLTGQGSSGYTF.

The chain couples TRBV19 to TRBJ2-7; D possibly uses TRBD1 or TRBD2 (5 bases each). Germline loops: CDR1 LNHDA, CDR2 SQIVND (reference sequence). The CDR3 has 12 residues. The ends were cut back, 11 bases at V and 5 bases at J, with 16 bases in the middle. The CDR3 nucleotides are TGTGCCTGCGGGCGAAGGGGCCACGAGCAGTACTTC. Protein: CACGRRGHEQYF.

The rearrangement joins TRBV27 to TRBJ1-6; D unclear. CDR1 and CDR2 (germline): MNHEY, SMNVEV (reference sequence). Deletions cut 4 bases from V and 0 bases from J, with 10 bases between. The CDR3 has 16 amino acids. In nucleotides, the CDR3 is TGTGCCAGCAGTTCCGAGTTACGCTCCTATAATTCACCCCTCCACTTT. Its protein is CASSSELRSYNSPLHF.

V is TRBV6-5 and J is TRBJ1-4, with D perhaps matching TRBD1 (6 bases). Trimming removed 8 bases at V and 4 bases at J, with 14 bases between. The V gene's germline CDR1 is MNHEY and CDR2 SVGAGI. The CDR3 spans 14 residues. The CDR3 sequence is CASSRGGLNEKLFF. The CDR3 DNA sequence: TGTGCCAGCTCTCGAGGGGGTCTTAATGAAAAACTGTTTTTT.

The chain carries TRBV18 and TRBJ1-1; the D is unclear. The V gene lost 3 bases and the J gene lost 3 bases, with 14 bases spanning the gap. Germline assignment: CDR1 KGHSH and CDR2 LQKENI. The CDR3 sequence is 15 residues long. CDR3 DNA: TGTGCCAGCTCACCTTCCGGGTATGAGGACACTGAAGCTTTCTTT. This encodes CASSPSGYEDTEAFF.

CDR3 loop: CASSLLGQPQHF. The CDR3 DNA is TGTGCCAGCAGTTTATTAGGCCAGCCCCAGCATTTT. The rearrangement uses TRBV27 and TRBJ1-5; no reliable D call. With 1 base removed from V and 7 bases from J, the gap between germline ends came to 5 bases. Germline-derived CDR1 and CDR2 are MNHEY and SMNVEV (reference sequence). The CDR3 has 12 amino acids.

The CDR3 DNA is TGTGCCAGCAGTTTACCGCTGACAGGGACTAGCACAGATACGCAGTATTTT. This sequence encodes CASSLPLTGTSTDTQYF. This rearrangement joins TRBV28 to TRBJ2-3; D may be TRBD1 (7 bases). V shed 2 bases and J shed 0 bases, with 15 bases lying between them. The germline gives CDR1 MDHEN, CDR2 SYDVKM. CDR3 length: 17 residues.

The chain links TRBV19 to TRBJ2-7; D is unclear. CDR1 and CDR2 (germline): LNHDA, SQIVND (reference sequence). Trimming shortened V by 2 bases and J by 0 bases, and 5 bases separated the two germline ends. This CDR3 comprises 13 residues. CDR3 region: CASSIKGSYEQYF. CDR3 in DNA: TGTGCCAGTAGTATAAAGGGCTCCTACGAGCAGTACTTC.

The chain joins TRBV4-1 to TRBJ1-2; D uncertain. The CDR3 consists of 17 residues. V was clipped by 2 bases and J by 10 bases, with 26 bases between them. Germline V lookup: CDR1 MGHRA, CDR2 YSYEKL. The CDR3 nucleotides read TGCGCCAGCAGCCAACCATCCACCCACCGGACCACCGCCGACTACACCTTC. It codes for CASSQPSTHRTTADYTF.

The V gene is TRBV5-4, the J gene TRBJ2-7, with D possibly matching TRBD2 (6 bases). V was shortened by 5 bases and J by 8 bases, with 17 bases between the two germline ends. CDR1 is SGHNT and CDR2 is YYREEE in the germline V gene (reference sequence). The CDR3 runs to 13 residues. This CDR3 is CASRITLGGKQYF. CDR3 nucleotides: TGTGCCAGCAGGATCACCCTAGGCGGGAAGCAGTACTTC.

The chain employs TRBV13 and TRBJ1-1; D gene unclear. From germline, CDR1 is PRHDT and CDR2 FYEKMQ (reference sequence). The CDR3 length is 11 residues. V lost 5 bases, J lost 8 bases, and 9 bases lay in between. The chain's CDR3 is CASSQRREAFF. CDR3 nucleotides: TGTGCCAGCAGCCAACGGAGAGAAGCTTTCTTT.

This chain uses TRBV5-3 with TRBJ2-2, with TRBD2 identical over 8 bases. TRBV5-3 is reported as an ORF; its role is uncertain. Trimming cost V 3 bases and J 7 bases; bases outside gene matches: 8. The CDR3 is made up of 15 amino acids. The CDR3 here is CARSSPGGPNGELFF. The CDR3 coding sequence is TGTGCCAGAAGCTCACCGGGGGGGCCGAACGGGGAGCTGTTTTTT.

This chain uses TRBV4-3 with TRBJ2-1; D not resolved. The ends were cut back, 0 bases at V and 4 bases at J, with 4 bases in the middle. Germline lookup yields CDR1 LGHNA and CDR2 YSLEER. The CDR3 spans 13 residues. This chain's CDR3 is CASSQESYNEQFF. The CDR3 nucleotides are TGCGCCAGCAGCCAAGAATCATACAATGAGCAGTTCTTC.

The rearrangement uses TRBV7-9 and TRBJ2-5, with D possibly TRBD1 on 6 matching bases. V was cut by 1 base and J by 5 bases, with 14 bases left in between. The CDR3 is made up of 15 amino acids. CDR1 and CDR2 from the germline V gene are SEHNR and FQNEAQ (reference sequence). The CDR3 DNA follows: TGTGCCAGCAGCTTAGGAGGGGGTGGTAAGGAGACCCAGTACTTC. Its translation is CASSLGGGGKETQYF.

The CDR3 is CASRSGTGDTGELFF. CDR3 in DNA: TGTGCCAGCAGATCCGGGACAGGGGACACCGGGGAGCTGTTTTTT. V is TRBV2 and J is TRBJ2-2, with 10 bases aligning to TRBD1. Germline CDR1 SNHLY, CDR2 FYNNEI. Trimming removed 6 bases from V and 3 bases from J; junction bases left unmatched: 4. The CDR3 is 15 residues long.

The genes are TRBV15 and TRBJ2-1; D may be TRBD1 or TRBD2 (5 bases each). Trimming pared 4 bases from V and 0 bases from J, leaving 10 bases between. Looked up from germline, CDR1 is LNHNV and CDR2 is YYDKDF (reference sequence). The CDR3 covers 15 residues. The CDR3 spells CATSNGTASYNEQFF. CDR3 coding DNA: TGTGCCACCAGCAACGGGACGGCCTCCTACAATGAGCAGTTCTTC.

This clone was observed a few times. This chain joins TRBV7-8 and TRBJ1-4, with 8 positions matching TRBD1. The germline gives CDR1 SGHVS, CDR2 FQNEAQ. The length of the CDR3 is 15 residues. The trim removed 5 bases at V and 7 bases at J, leaving 9 bases unmatched. The CDR3 bases are TGTGCCAGCAGCAATTTCGGACAGGGCCTTGAAAAACTGTTTTTT. Residues: CASSNFGQGLEKLFF.

This chain connects TRBV6-5 to TRBJ2-5; TRBD2 aligns across 7 bases. CDR1 is MNHEY and CDR2 is SVGAGI in the germline V gene. This CDR3 spans 13 amino acids. The V gene end was trimmed by 7 bases and the J gene end by 5 bases; junction bases not matched to a gene: 7. CDR3 sequence reads: CASTPRGVETQYF. The CDR3 DNA follows: TGTGCCAGCACCCCCCGGGGGGTGGAGACCCAGTACTTC.

As for this clone: A junction boundary mismatches the germline segment, possibly from a read error. The chain recombines TRBV15 with TRBJ2-7; 9 bases map to TRBD2. The CDR3 length is 14 residues. Germline CDR1 is LNHNV and CDR2 is YYDKDF (reference sequence). The CDR3 sequence: CAIRRGGSSYEQYF. The CDR3 DNA reads as TGTGCCATCCGGCGGGGGGGGAGCTCCTACGAGCAGTATTTC.

The chain combines TRBV4-1 with TRBJ2-1; 10 bases line up with TRBD2. This CDR3 comprises 15 residues. Germline values: CDR1 MGHRA, CDR2 YSYEKL. Trimming at V came to 6 bases and at J to 8 bases, leaving 10 bases not matched to a gene. The CDR3 is CASSPAGGRSYEQFF. The CDR3 DNA follows: TGCGCCAGCAGTCCAGCGGGGGGGCGTAGCTATGAGCAGTTCTTC.

This sequence joins TRBV2 and TRBJ2-7; the D is unclear. CDR1 and CDR2 (germline): SNHLY, FYNNEI. The CDR3 length is 12 residues. V gave up 5 bases and J gave up 3 bases, with 8 bases separating them. CDR3 residues: CASSPTGYEQYF. As DNA, the CDR3 is TGTGCCAGCAGTCCTACCGGCTACGAGCAGTACTTC.

The genes are TRBV12-3 or TRBV12-4 and TRBJ2-5, with D unresolved. The CDR3 is 12 residues long. The germline V and J ends were trimmed by 5 bases and 5 bases, with 9 bases remaining between them. The CDR3 DNA sequence: TGTGCCAGCAGTCCCTCCGGGGAGACCCAGTACTTC. This encodes CASSPSGETQYF.

The genes are TRBV7-2 and TRBJ2-7; 14 bases align to TRBD2. Trimming removed 5 bases from V and 3 bases from J; junction bases left unmatched: 6. The germline gives CDR1 SGHTA, CDR2 FQGNSA. This CDR3 has 16 residues. Here the CDR3 reads CASSQIGLAGGYEQYF. CDR3 nucleotide sequence: TGTGCCAGCAGCCAAATAGGACTAGCGGGGGGCTACGAGCAGTACTTC.

The chain recombines TRBV19 with TRBJ1-2, with 7 bases fitting TRBD1. Per germline, CDR1 LNHDA and CDR2 SQIVND (reference sequence). The CDR3 contains 15 residues. V was pared by 8 bases and J by 5 bases, with 14 bases of the junction left unmatched. CDR3 DNA: TGTGCCAGTTCCAATCAACAGGGGATAAATTATGGCTACACCTTC. Its protein product is CASSNQQGINYGYTF.

The CDR3 reads CASEPQGARGANVLTF. The DNA of the CDR3 is TGCGCCAGCGAACCTCAGGGGGCGCGCGGGGCCAACGTCCTGACTTTC. V and J are TRBV5-1 and TRBJ2-6, with 8 nucleotides matching TRBD1. The trim removed 7 bases at V and 4 bases at J, leaving 10 bases unmatched. The CDR3 has 16 amino acids. Germline V gene lookup returns CDR1 SGHRS and CDR2 YFSETQ.